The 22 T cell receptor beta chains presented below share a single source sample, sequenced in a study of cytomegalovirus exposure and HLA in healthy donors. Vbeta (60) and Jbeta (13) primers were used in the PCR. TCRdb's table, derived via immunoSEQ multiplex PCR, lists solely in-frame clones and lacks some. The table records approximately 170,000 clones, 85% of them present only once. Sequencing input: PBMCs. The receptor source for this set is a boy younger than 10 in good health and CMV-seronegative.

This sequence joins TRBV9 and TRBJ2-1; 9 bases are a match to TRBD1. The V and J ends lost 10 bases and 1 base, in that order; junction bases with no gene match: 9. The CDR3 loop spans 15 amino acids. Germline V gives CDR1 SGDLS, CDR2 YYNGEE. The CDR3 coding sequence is TGTGCCTCCCGGGGACAGGGCCCTTCCTACAATGAGCAGTTCTTC. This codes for CASRGQGPSYNEQFF.

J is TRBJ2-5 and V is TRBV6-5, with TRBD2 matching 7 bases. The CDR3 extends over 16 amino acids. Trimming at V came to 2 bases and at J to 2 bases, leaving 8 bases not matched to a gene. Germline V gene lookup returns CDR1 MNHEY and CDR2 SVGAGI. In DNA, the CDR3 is TGTGCCAGCAGTTACCGCGGCGGGGGACGACAAGAGACCCAGTACTTC. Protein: CASSYRGGGRQETQYF.

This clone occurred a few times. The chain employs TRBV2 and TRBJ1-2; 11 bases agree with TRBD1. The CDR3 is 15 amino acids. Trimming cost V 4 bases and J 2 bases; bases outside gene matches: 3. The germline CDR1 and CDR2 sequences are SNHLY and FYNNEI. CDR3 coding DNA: TGTGCCAGCAGTGTCCGGACAGGGGGCAACTATGGCTACACCTTC. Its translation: CASSVRTGGNYGYTF.

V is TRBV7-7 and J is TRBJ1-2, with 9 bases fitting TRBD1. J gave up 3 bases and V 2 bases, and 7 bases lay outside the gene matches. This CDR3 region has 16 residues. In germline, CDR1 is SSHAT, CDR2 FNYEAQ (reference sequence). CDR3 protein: CASSLYRDRVYYGYTF. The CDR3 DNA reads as TGTGCCAGCAGCTTATATAGGGACAGGGTTTACTATGGCTACACCTTC.

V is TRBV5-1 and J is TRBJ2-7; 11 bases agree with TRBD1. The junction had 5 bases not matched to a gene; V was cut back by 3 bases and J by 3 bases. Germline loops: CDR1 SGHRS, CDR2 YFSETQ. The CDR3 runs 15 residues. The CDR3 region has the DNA TGCGCCAGCAGCTGGGAGGGGACAGGGGGCTACGAGCAGTACTTC. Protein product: CASSWEGTGGYEQYF.

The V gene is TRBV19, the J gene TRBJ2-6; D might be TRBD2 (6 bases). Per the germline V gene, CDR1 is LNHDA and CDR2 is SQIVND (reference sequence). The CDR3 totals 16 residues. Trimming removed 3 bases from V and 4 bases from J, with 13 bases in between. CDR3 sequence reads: CASSMGGPSGANVLTF. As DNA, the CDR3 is TGTGCCAGTAGTATGGGAGGACCCTCCGGGGCCAACGTCCTGACTTTC.

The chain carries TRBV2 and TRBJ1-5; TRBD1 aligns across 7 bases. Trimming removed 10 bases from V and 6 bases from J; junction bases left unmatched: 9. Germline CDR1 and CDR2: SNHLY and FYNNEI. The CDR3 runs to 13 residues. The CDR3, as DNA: TGTGCCACCCTAAGACAGGGCGGTCAGCCCCAGCATTTT. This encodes CATLRQGGQPQHF.

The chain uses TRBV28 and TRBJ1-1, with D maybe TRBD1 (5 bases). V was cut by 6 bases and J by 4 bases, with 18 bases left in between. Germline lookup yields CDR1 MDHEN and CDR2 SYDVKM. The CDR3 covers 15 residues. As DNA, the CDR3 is TGTGCCAGCAGGGAACACGTCGGGGGGACCACTGAAGCTTTCTTT. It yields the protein CASREHVGGTTEAFF.

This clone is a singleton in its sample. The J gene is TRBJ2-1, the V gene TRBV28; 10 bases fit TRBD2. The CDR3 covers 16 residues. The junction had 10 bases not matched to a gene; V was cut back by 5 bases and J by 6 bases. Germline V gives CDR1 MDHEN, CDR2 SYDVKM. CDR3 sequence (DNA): TGTGCCAGCAGTCTTTTAACTAGCGGGACGGTCAATGAGCAGTTCTTC. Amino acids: CASSLLTSGTVNEQFF.

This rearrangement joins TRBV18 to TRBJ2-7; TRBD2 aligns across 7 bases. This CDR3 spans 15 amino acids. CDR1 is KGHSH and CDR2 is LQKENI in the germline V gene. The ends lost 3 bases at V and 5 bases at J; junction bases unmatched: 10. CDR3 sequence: CASSPVMGGLHEQYV. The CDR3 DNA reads TGTGCCAGCTCACCCGTTATGGGAGGGCTCCACGAGCAGTACGTC.

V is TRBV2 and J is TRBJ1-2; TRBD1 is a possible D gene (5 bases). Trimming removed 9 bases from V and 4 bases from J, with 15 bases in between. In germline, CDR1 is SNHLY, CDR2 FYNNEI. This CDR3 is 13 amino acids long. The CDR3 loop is CASTGAQFYGYTF. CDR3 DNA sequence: TGTGCCAGTACAGGCGCCCAATTCTATGGCTACACCTTC.

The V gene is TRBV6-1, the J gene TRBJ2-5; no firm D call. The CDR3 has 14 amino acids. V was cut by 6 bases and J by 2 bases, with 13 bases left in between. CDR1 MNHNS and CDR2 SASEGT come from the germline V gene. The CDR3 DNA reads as TGTGCCAGCAGCCGTCCTCTTATACAAGAGACCCAGTACTTC. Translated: CASSRPLIQETQYF.

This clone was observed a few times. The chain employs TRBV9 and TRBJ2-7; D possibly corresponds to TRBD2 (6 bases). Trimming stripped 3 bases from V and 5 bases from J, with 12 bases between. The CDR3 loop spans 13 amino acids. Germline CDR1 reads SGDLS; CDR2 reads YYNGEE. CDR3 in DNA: TGTGCCAGCAGCGGCGGGTCGGGAGACGAGCAGTACTTC. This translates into CASSGGSGDEQYF. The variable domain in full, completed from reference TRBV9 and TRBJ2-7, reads DSGVTQTPKHLITATGQRVTLRCSPRSGDLSVYWYQQSLDQGLQFLIQYYNGEERAKGNILERFSAQQFPDLHSELNLSSLELGDSALYFCASSGGSGDEQYFGPGTRLTVT.

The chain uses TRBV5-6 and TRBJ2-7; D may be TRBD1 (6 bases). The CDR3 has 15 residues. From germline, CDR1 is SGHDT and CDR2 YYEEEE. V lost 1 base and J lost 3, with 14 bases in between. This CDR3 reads CASSLIGQGNYEQYF. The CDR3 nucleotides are TGTGCCAGCAGCTTGATAGGGCAGGGGAACTACGAGCAGTACTTC. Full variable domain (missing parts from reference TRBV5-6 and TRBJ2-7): DAGVTQSPTHLIKTRGQQVTLRCSPKSGHDTVSWYQQALGQGPQFIFQYYEEEERQRGNFPDRFSGHQFPNYSSELNVNALLLGDSALYLCASSLIGQGNYEQYFGPGTRLTVT.

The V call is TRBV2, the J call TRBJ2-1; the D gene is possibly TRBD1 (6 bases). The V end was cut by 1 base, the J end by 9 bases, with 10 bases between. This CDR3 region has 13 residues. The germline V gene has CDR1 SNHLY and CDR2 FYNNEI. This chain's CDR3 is CASSEGGLTEQFF. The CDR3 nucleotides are TGTGCCAGCAGTGAAGGGGGGCTGACTGAGCAGTTCTTC.

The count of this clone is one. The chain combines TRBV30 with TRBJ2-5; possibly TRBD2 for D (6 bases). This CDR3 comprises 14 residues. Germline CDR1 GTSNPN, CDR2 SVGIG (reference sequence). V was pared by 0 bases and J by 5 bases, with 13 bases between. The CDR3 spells CAWSVSPGAETQYF. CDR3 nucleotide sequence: TGTGCCTGGAGTGTATCACCGGGAGCGGAGACCCAGTACTTC.

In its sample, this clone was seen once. The CDR3 protein is CASSEQEMSYNEQFF. DNA for the CDR3: TGTGCCAGCAGTGAGCAGGAAATGTCCTACAATGAGCAGTTCTTC. The J gene is TRBJ2-1, the V gene TRBV6-4; D remains unclear. Trimming removed 3 bases from V and 1 base from J, with 10 bases in between. The CDR3 runs to 15 residues. The germline V gene has CDR1 MRHNA and CDR2 SNTAGT.

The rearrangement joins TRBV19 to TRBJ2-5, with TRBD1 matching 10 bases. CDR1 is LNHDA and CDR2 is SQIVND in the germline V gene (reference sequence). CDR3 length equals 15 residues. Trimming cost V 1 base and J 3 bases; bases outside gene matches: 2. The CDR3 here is CASSIGQGAKETQYF. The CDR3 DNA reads TGTGCCAGTAGTATAGGACAGGGGGCGAAAGAGACCCAGTACTTC.

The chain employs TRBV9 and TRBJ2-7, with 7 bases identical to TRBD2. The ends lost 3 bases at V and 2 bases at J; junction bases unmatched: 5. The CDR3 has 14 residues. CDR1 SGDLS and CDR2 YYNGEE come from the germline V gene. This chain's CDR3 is CASSAEAGTYEQYF. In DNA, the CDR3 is TGTGCCAGCAGCGCGGAAGCGGGAACCTACGAGCAGTACTTC.

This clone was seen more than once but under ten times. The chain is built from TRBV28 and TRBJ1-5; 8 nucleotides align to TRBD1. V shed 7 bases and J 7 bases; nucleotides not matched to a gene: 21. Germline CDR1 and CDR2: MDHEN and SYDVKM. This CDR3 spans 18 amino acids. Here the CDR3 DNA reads TGTGCCAGCACCCAACCACAGGGGGAAGAGTTATTTGTGCAGCCCCAGCATTTT. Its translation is CASTQPQGEELFVQPQHF.

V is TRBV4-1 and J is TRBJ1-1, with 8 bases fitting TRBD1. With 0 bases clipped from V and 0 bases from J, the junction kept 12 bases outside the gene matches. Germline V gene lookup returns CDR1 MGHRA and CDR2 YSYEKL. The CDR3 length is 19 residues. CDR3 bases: TGCGCCAGCAGCCAAGACCTCTGTGGACAGGGCTGTTTGAACACTGAAGCTTTCTTT. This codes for CASSQDLCGQGCLNTEAFF.

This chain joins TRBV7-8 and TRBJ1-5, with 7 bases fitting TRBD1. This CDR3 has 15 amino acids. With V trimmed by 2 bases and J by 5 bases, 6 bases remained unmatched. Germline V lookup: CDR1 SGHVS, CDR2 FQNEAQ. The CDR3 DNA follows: TGTGCCAGCAGCTTAATTAGAGGGGGCGATCAGCCCCAGCATTTT. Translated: CASSLIRGGDQPQHF.